This entry lists 28 T cell receptor beta chains sequenced from one sample in a study of T cell responses to AZD1222 COVID-19 vaccine. TCRdb's copy holds only in-frame clones and misses some; the assay was immunoSEQ multiplex PCR. The data show about 160,000 clones, more than 70% seen once. The material sequenced was peripheral blood, taken on day 0 of AZD1222 vaccination. The source of these receptors is an adult in good health.

On this clone: Other DNA sequences in the sample encode the same CDR3. The J gene is TRBJ2-1, the V gene TRBV24-1; 9 bases are a match to TRBD1. The V and J ends lost 4 bases and 4 bases, in that order; junction bases with no gene match: 4. Germline V CDR1 and CDR2: KGHDR, SFDVKD. The CDR3 has 15 amino acids. In DNA, the CDR3 is TGTGCCACCAGTGAAGCCGGGACAGGGTACAATGAGCAGTTCTTC. This translates into CATSEAGTGYNEQFF.

J is TRBJ1-1 and V is TRBV7-2, with a weak D call TRBD1 (5 bases). The CDR3 contains 14 residues. Trimming took off 7 bases at V and 4 bases at J, with 16 bases between the two ends. In germline, CDR1 is SGHTA, CDR2 FQGNSA. DNA of the CDR3: TGTGCCAGCACCCTGCGGAGGGGAAGCACTGAAGCTTTCTTT. Residues: CASTLRRGSTEAFF.

The chain links TRBV6-6 to TRBJ1-4, with D perhaps TRBD1 (6 bases). This CDR3 has 11 residues. Between the trimmed V and J ends, which lost 9 bases and 7 bases, there was a span of 9 bases. The germline CDR1 and CDR2 sequences are MNHNY and SVGAGI (reference sequence). This CDR3 is CASGQLEKLFF. The CDR3 nucleotides are TGTGCCAGTGGACAGCTTGAAAAACTGTTTTTT.

The V and J genes are TRBV27 and TRBJ2-4; TRBD1 matches 9 bases. The CDR3 has 12 residues. J lost 7 bases, V lost 8 bases, and 3 bases had no gene match. Germline CDR1 and CDR2: MNHEY and SMNVEV (reference sequence). Here the CDR3 DNA reads TGTGCCAGCGGAGGACAGGGGAACATTCAGTACTTC. Translation gives CASGGQGNIQYF.

The J gene is TRBJ1-6, the V gene TRBV3-1 (or the pseudogene TRBV3-2); 9 nucleotides align to TRBD1. V trimming: 4 bases; J trimming: 7 bases; junction bases outside the gene matches: 5. Germline V gene data show CDR1 as LGHDT and CDR2 as YNNKEL (reference sequence). The CDR3 extends over 15 amino acids. In DNA form, the CDR3 reads TGTGCCAGCAGCCCGAGGGGGACAGGGAATTCACCCCTCCACTTT. This gives the protein CASSPRGTGNSPLHF.

This clone was counted a few times. Other DNA sequences of this sample code for an identical CDR3. J is TRBJ2-1 and V is TRBV9; TRBD2 might be the D (5 bases). Germline loops: CDR1 SGDLS, CDR2 YYNGEE. This CDR3 region has 13 residues. Trimming removed 0 bases from V and 8 bases from J, with 9 bases in between. CDR3 DNA sequence: TGTGCCAGCAGCGTAGAAGTGAGGGATGAGCAGTTCTTC. Translating gives CASSVEVRDEQFF.

The chain links TRBV7-3 to TRBJ2-1; TRBD1 matches at 9 bases. The CDR3 has 16 amino acids. V lost 5 bases and J lost 0; bases outside the gene matches: 5. CDR1 and CDR2 from the germline V gene are SGHTA and FQGTGA. The CDR3 DNA reads as TGTGCCAGCAGCGCTAGACAGGGGGTCTCCTACAATGAGCAGTTCTTC. Translation gives CASSARQGVSYNEQFF. Combining the CDR3 with reference TRBV7-3 and TRBJ2-1 gives the whole variable domain GAGVSQTPSNKVTEKGKYVELRCDPISGHTALYWYRQSLGQGPEFLIYFQGTGAADDSGLPNDRFFAVRPEGSVSTLKIQRTERGDSAVYLCASSARQGVSYNEQFFGPGTRLTVL.

The rearrangement links TRBV6-5 to TRBJ2-1; D unclear. This CDR3 comprises 15 residues. The germline gives CDR1 MNHEY, CDR2 SVGAGI. V was pared by 6 bases and J by 7 bases, with 19 bases between. This CDR3 reads CASRRTAAVHNEQFF. The CDR3, as DNA: TGTGCCAGCAGGAGGACCGCGGCCGTCCATAATGAGCAGTTCTTC.

The chain links TRBV6-5 to TRBJ1-4; TRBD1 might be the D (6 bases). V lost 5 bases to trimming and J lost 2 bases, with 12 bases between them. CDR1 and CDR2 from the germline V gene are MNHEY and SVGAGI. CDR3 length: 15 amino acids. In DNA form, the CDR3 reads TGTGCCAGCAGTCTTACAGGGCGGACTAATGAAAAACTGTTTTTT. This translates into CASSLTGRTNEKLFF.

The chain couples TRBV5-1 to TRBJ1-1, with D maybe TRBD1 (5 bases). The V gene lost 0 bases and the J gene lost 10 bases, with 13 bases spanning the gap. Germline CDR1 is SGHRS and CDR2 is YFSETQ. The CDR3 spans 13 residues. In DNA, the CDR3 is TGCGCCAGCAGCTTGGGGCAGGAGGGGATAGCTTTCTTT. This translates into CASSLGQEGIAFF.

This clone was observed a few times. The chain joins TRBV7-2 to TRBJ2-7; 11 bases align to TRBD1. CDR1 SGHTA and CDR2 FQGNSA come from the germline V gene. The CDR3 contains 14 residues. The ends lost 5 bases at V and 5 bases at J; junction bases unmatched: 5. CDR3 nucleotides: TGTGCCAGCAGCCCGGACAGGGGGCGCGACGAGCAGTACTTC. Protein product: CASSPDRGRDEQYF.

Only one count was recorded for this clone. This chain joins TRBV11-3 and TRBJ1-1; D perhaps matches TRBD1 (5 bases). The CDR3 is made up of 14 amino acids. Germline-derived CDR1 and CDR2 are SGHNT and YENEEA. The ends were cut back, 5 bases at V and 1 base at J, with 11 bases in the middle. CDR3 bases: TGTGCCAGCAGCCTCAATACAGGGAACACTGAAGCTTTCTTT. Translating it yields CASSLNTGNTEAFF. Variable domain in full (rest from reference TRBV11-3 and TRBJ1-1): EAGVVQSPRYKIIEKKQPVAFWCNPISGHNTLYWYLQNLGQGPELLIRYENEEAVDDSQLPKDRFSAERLKGVDSTLKIQPAELGDSAVYLCASSLNTGNTEAFFGQGTRLTVV.

The rearrangement joins TRBV5-1 to TRBJ1-2, with D perhaps TRBD1 (5 bases). V was shortened by 1 base and J by 6 bases, with 13 bases between the two germline ends. This CDR3 region has 14 residues. The germline V gene has CDR1 SGHRS and CDR2 YFSETQ. The CDR3 protein is CASSLWDGGDGYTF. CDR3 nucleotides: TGCGCCAGCAGCTTGTGGGACGGAGGGGATGGCTACACCTTC.

V usage is TRBV9 and J usage is TRBJ1-4; D call uncertain. CDR1 and CDR2 from the germline V gene are SGDLS and YYNGEE. The CDR3 consists of 15 residues. The germline V and J ends were trimmed by 3 bases and 6 bases, with 15 bases remaining between them. CDR3 bases: TGTGCCAGCAGCGCGCTGGACGGCCTCTATGAAAAACTGTTTTTT. Amino acid sequence: CASSALDGLYEKLFF. The full variable domain, in which reference TRBV9 and TRBJ1-4 provide the parts outside the CDR3, is DSGVTQTPKHLITATGQRVTLRCSPRSGDLSVYWYQQSLDQGLQFLIQYYNGEERAKGNILERFSAQQFPDLHSELNLSSLELGDSALYFCASSALDGLYEKLFFGSGTQLSVL.

The CDR3 DNA reads TGTGCCAGCAGCTTGGCTCCTGGGGGGGCAGAATACGAGCAGTACTTC. Protein sequence: CASSLAPGGAEYEQYF. This chain links TRBV5-5 with TRBJ2-7; possibly TRBD2 for D (7 bases). V was trimmed by 0 bases and J by 4 bases, leaving 17 bases between them. This CDR3 contains 16 residues. In germline, CDR1 is SGHKS, CDR2 YYEKEE (reference sequence).

The gene calls are TRBV4-3 and TRBJ2-2; D possibly corresponds to TRBD2 (6 bases). Germline CDR1 LGHNA, CDR2 YSLEER. Trimming took off 8 bases at V and 6 bases at J, with 19 bases between the two ends. The CDR3 spans 15 residues. CDR3 protein: CASSQSGWGAGELFF. CDR3 sequence (DNA): TGCGCCAGCTCCCAGAGCGGGTGGGGGGCCGGGGAGCTGTTTTTT.

The genes are TRBV28 and TRBJ1-2, with 12 bases aligning to TRBD1. The junction had 9 bases not matched to a gene; V was cut back by 6 bases and J by 4 bases. The CDR3 is made up of 16 amino acids. The V gene's germline CDR1 is MDHEN and CDR2 SYDVKM. For the CDR3, the DNA is TGTGCCAGCAGCTCACCGGGACAGGGGGCTCTCTATGGCTACACCTTC. Translating gives CASSSPGQGALYGYTF.

This chain links TRBV19 with TRBJ2-1, with D possibly matching TRBD2 (6 bases). The germline V gene encodes CDR1 LNHDA and CDR2 SQIVND (reference sequence). This CDR3 has 14 residues. V lost 6 bases, J lost 8 bases, and 17 bases lay in between. The CDR3 reads CASSPSVRRDEQFF. The CDR3 nucleotides are TGTGCCAGTAGCCCCTCCGTGAGGAGGGATGAGCAGTTCTTC.

CDR3 in amino acids: CASRASRGETQYF. The DNA of the CDR3 is TGTGCCAGCCGGGCCAGTCGTGGAGAGACCCAGTACTTC. The chain uses TRBV28 and TRBJ2-5; D remains unclear. Germline loops: CDR1 MDHEN, CDR2 SYDVKM. The CDR3 consists of 13 residues. The V gene lost 8 bases and the J gene lost 4 bases, with 14 bases spanning the gap.

The J gene is TRBJ1-1, the V gene TRBV19; TRBD1 aligns across 9 bases. The CDR3 runs 18 residues. Germline trimming cut 1 base from V and 6 bases from J; bases unmatched to any gene: 15. In germline, CDR1 is LNHDA, CDR2 SQIVND (reference sequence). The CDR3 loop is CASSIATRDRALEAEAFF. Written as DNA, the CDR3 is TGTGCCAGTAGTATAGCGACCCGGGACAGGGCGCTTGAGGCTGAAGCTTTCTTT.

This chain uses TRBV6-5 with TRBJ2-7, with TRBD1 as a possible D gene (6 bases). The length of the CDR3 is 15 residues. The ends were cut back, 5 bases at V and 3 bases at J, with 17 bases in the middle. Per the germline V gene, CDR1 is MNHEY and CDR2 is SVGAGI. CDR3 in amino acids: CASSPGGRGHYEQYF. Written as DNA, the CDR3 is TGTGCCAGCAGTCCCGGTGGCAGGGGACACTACGAGCAGTACTTC.

The chain joins TRBV12-2 to TRBJ2-1. TRBV12-2 has pseudogene status. This CDR3 region has 16 residues. In nucleotides, the CDR3 is TGTGCAATACATGAAACTCCTCGTCTCCTCAACAATGAGCAGTTCTTC. It is translated as CAIHETPRLLNNEQFF.

This clone was seen a single time. The chain is built from TRBV7-8 and TRBJ1-1, with D uncertain. Germline V CDR1 and CDR2: SGHVS, FQNEAQ. The ends were cut back, 4 bases at V and 3 bases at J, with 15 bases in the middle. The CDR3 is 15 amino acids. The CDR3 loop is CASSWSTLWDTEAFF. For the CDR3, the DNA is TGTGCCAGCAGCTGGAGTACCCTTTGGGACACTGAAGCTTTCTTT.

The chain couples TRBV28 to TRBJ1-6; D might be TRBD1 (6 bases). V was cut by 6 bases and J by 4 bases, with 16 bases left in between. Per germline, CDR1 MDHEN and CDR2 SYDVKM. The CDR3 is made up of 16 amino acids. The CDR3 DNA follows: TGTGCCAGCAGCACCACAGGGAATGGATATAATTCACCCCTCCACTTT. Amino acids: CASSTTGNGYNSPLHF.

The J gene is TRBJ1-2, the V gene TRBV27; perhaps TRBD1 as D (5 bases). Germline values: CDR1 MNHEY, CDR2 SMNVEV (reference sequence). Trimming took 7 bases from V and 9 from J, leaving 21 bases between them. The CDR3 has 14 residues. CDR3 loop: CASMEGRLKGSYTF. In nucleotides, the CDR3 is TGTGCCAGCATGGAGGGGCGTCTAAAGGGGAGCTACACCTTC.

This sequence joins TRBV9 and TRBJ1-1; 10 nucleotides align to TRBD1. J gave up 5 bases and V 4 bases, and 2 bases lay outside the gene matches. There are 13 residues in the CDR3. In germline, CDR1 is SGDLS, CDR2 YYNGEE. The CDR3 DNA follows: TGTGCCAGCAGCCGGACAGGGGGGACTGAAGCTTTCTTT. It yields the protein CASSRTGGTEAFF.

The rearrangement links TRBV7-8 to TRBJ2-5; D unclear. The germline gives CDR1 SGHVS, CDR2 FQNEAQ. The CDR3 length is 13 residues. Trimming removed 1 base from V and 4 bases from J, with 7 bases in between. The CDR3 spells CASSLDSLETQYF. The CDR3 DNA reads TGTGCCAGCAGCTTAGATAGTTTAGAGACCCAGTACTTC.

The chain couples TRBV10-2 to TRBJ2-5; tentatively, D is TRBD1 (6 bases). V was trimmed by 3 bases and J by 5 bases, leaving 10 bases between them. There are 13 residues in the CDR3. CDR1 WSHSY and CDR2 SAAADI come from the germline V gene. In nucleotides, the CDR3 is TGCGCCAGCAGTGAAAGGGGGTTCGAGACCCAGTACTTC. Amino acids: CASSERGFETQYF.